The following is a T cell receptor (beta chain) sequence with its context. What it binds is unknown. The data derive from a study of Ad26.COV2.S vaccination and SARS-CoV-2 variants. Study results and caveats: Vaccinated individuals (as opposed to placebo recipients) had higher spike-specific TCR breadth.

TCRdb keeps only in-frame clones here, not all; method: immunoSEQ multiplex PCR. The data show 300,000 to 400,000 clones, around four fifths seen once. As for treatment: roughly 18 received Ad26.COV2.S at low or high dose, single or two shots; roughly five received placebo; per-sample allocation not given. Samples analyzed were those drawn on day 63 after the first vaccine or placebo injection. The CDR3 extends over 17 amino acids. CDR1 and CDR2 (germline): SGHTA, FQGNSA. The V end lost 5 bases, the J end lost 0 bases, and 16 bases lay between the germline ends. The sequencing used peripheral blood, collected in a trial of Ad26.COV2.S vaccine versus placebo. This rearrangement joins TRBV7-2 to TRBJ2-2; D is possibly TRBD2 (7 bases). This sequence originates from a person between 18 and 59 years old who received the Ad26.COV2.S COVID-19 vaccine or a placebo. The CDR3 DNA is TGTGCCAGCAGCCGCCCCCCGGGGGGCGCGAACACCGGGGAGCTGTTTTTT. Translated, it gives CASSRPPGGANTGELFF.